Below, 10 T cell receptor beta chains from the same sample are listed, as sequenced in a study of cytotoxic CD8 clonotypes in ibrutinib-treated CLL. Here immunoSEQ multiplex PCR was the method, and the copy in TCRdb shows in-frame clones only, minus some. The profile covers 120,000 to 150,000 clones, with 80% to 95% appearing a single time and approximately 10% taken by the ten largest. The source material was PBMCs, sampled after 12 months of ibrutinib treatment. The receptor set was obtained from a human donor with chronic lymphocytic leukemia.

This clone was found a few times. The CDR3 reads CASSVDPGEQYF. DNA for the CDR3: TGTGCCAGCAGCGTAGATCCAGGCGAGCAGTACTTC. The genes are TRBV9 and TRBJ2-7; D gene unclear. Germline-derived CDR1 and CDR2 are SGDLS and YYNGEE. The CDR3 extends over 12 amino acids. The ends were cut back, 0 bases at V and 6 bases at J, with 7 bases in the middle.

The J gene is TRBJ2-1, the V gene TRBV11-2; TRBD2 aligns across 11 bases. The CDR3 has 16 residues. CDR1 SGHAT and CDR2 FQNNGV come from the germline V gene. The junction had 1 base not matched to a gene; V was cut back by 2 bases and J by 1 base. The DNA of the CDR3 is TGTGCCAGCAGCTTAAGACTAGCGGGATCCTACAATGAGCAGTTCTTC. It yields the protein CASSLRLAGSYNEQFF.

The chain uses TRBV4-3 and TRBJ2-7; no clear D. Germline lookup yields CDR1 LGHNA and CDR2 YSLEER. The V end was cut by 1 base, the J end by 7 bases, with 14 bases between. This CDR3 has 14 amino acids. CDR3 amino acids: CASSQAFPLGEQYF. DNA of the CDR3: TGCGCCAGCAGCCAAGCTTTCCCACTGGGGGAGCAGTACTTC.

V usage is TRBV5-1 and J usage is TRBJ1-1; D uncertain. The CDR3 contains 14 residues. Between the trimmed V and J ends, which lost 2 bases and 3 bases, there was a span of 11 bases. Germline V gene lookup returns CDR1 SGHRS and CDR2 YFSETQ. The CDR3 here is CASSFRAGDTEAFF. In nucleotides, the CDR3 is TGCGCCAGCAGCTTTAGGGCCGGGGACACTGAAGCTTTCTTT.

The rearrangement joins TRBV28 to TRBJ2-7, with D perhaps matching TRBD2 (6 bases). V lost 5 bases, J lost 4 bases, and 18 bases lay in between. The CDR3 is made up of 15 amino acids. CDR1 is MDHEN and CDR2 is SYDVKM in the germline V gene. CDR3 nucleotide sequence: TGTGCCAGCAGTGGTCCCCTAGCGTTAGCTTACGAGCAGTACTTC. As protein: CASSGPLALAYEQYF.

This clone was seen once. The chain has TRBV28 and TRBJ1-2, with D unresolved. V shed 6 bases and J shed 4 bases, with 6 bases lying between them. Germline CDR1 is MDHEN and CDR2 is SYDVKM. The CDR3 has 11 residues. The CDR3 reads CASRKGYGYTF. CDR3 DNA sequence: TGTGCCAGCAGGAAGGGCTATGGCTACACCTTC.

The chain has TRBV2 and TRBJ1-5; TRBD1 is a possible D gene (6 bases). Germline CDR1 SNHLY, CDR2 FYNNEI. This CDR3 contains 14 residues. Trimming shortened V by 5 bases and J by 1 base, and 9 bases separated the two germline ends. The CDR3 sequence: CASSLQGSNQPQHF. For the CDR3, the DNA is TGTGCCAGCAGTCTTCAGGGGAGCAATCAGCCCCAGCATTTT.

The chain uses TRBV30 and TRBJ1-2; maybe TRBD1 (5 bases). Trimming shortened V by 5 bases and J by 4 bases, and 14 bases separated the two germline ends. This CDR3 region has 13 residues. Germline assignment: CDR1 GTSNPN and CDR2 SVGIG (reference sequence). The CDR3: CAWGGTDPYGYTF. In nucleotides, the CDR3 is TGTGCCTGGGGTGGGACGGATCCCTATGGCTACACCTTC.

This sequence joins TRBV28 and TRBJ2-7; TRBD1 is a possible D gene (5 bases). The CDR3 covers 12 residues. Per the germline V gene, CDR1 is MDHEN and CDR2 is SYDVKM. Between the trimmed V and J ends, which lost 7 bases and 3 bases, there was a span of 10 bases. The CDR3 DNA sequence: TGTGCCAGCAACGGCAGGGACTACGAGCAGTACTTC. Residues: CASNGRDYEQYF. Complete variable domain (other parts from reference TRBV28 and TRBJ2-7): DVKVTQSSRYLVKRTGEKVFLECVQDMDHENMFWYRQDPGLGLRLIYFSYDVKMKEKGDIPEGYSVSREKKERFSLILESASTNQTSMYLCASNGRDYEQYFGPGTRLTVT.

The chain is built from TRBV6-1 and TRBJ2-7, with TRBD2 as a possible D gene (6 bases). Germline lookup yields CDR1 MNHNS and CDR2 SASEGT. Deletions cut 7 bases from V and 9 bases from J, with 13 bases between. The CDR3 covers 11 residues. CDR3 DNA: TGTGCCAGCACCGGAGGGGCCTTGCAGTACTTC. Protein sequence: CASTGGALQYF.